This T cell receptor (beta chain) is drawn from a study of OX40 agonist ivuxolimab in advanced cancers. Study-wide context: At under 85% male, the cohort had a mean age of approximately 60 years, ranging from roughly 20 to 85.

On this clone itself: Its target is not known.

The CDR3 length is 15 residues. V was cut by 4 bases and J by 8 bases, with 19 bases left in between. Germline V lookup: CDR1 SGHRS, CDR2 YFSETQ. Study results and caveats: CD8+ T cells (on average) carried more expanded clones than CD4+ T cells. Within 6 weeks, CD4+ and CD8+ blood T cells expanded clonally at 0.1 to 3.0 mg/kg.

Repertoires were generated with immunoSEQ multiplex PCR, while TCRdb's copy carries only in-frame clones and drops some. The table has over 85,000 clones, roughly nine tenths seen once. This receptor was obtained from an adult with an advanced solid tumor such as melanoma, head and neck, liver or kidney cancer. The source material was CD4+ or CD8+ T cells sorted from blood, sampled in a trial of the OX40 agonist ivuxolimab. The V and J genes are TRBV5-1 and TRBJ2-1; D may correspond to TRBD1 or TRBD2 (7 bases each). The CDR3: CASSPPGGGLYEQFF. CDR3 coding DNA: TGCGCCAGCAGCCCACCAGGGGGGGGCCTGTATGAGCAGTTCTTC.